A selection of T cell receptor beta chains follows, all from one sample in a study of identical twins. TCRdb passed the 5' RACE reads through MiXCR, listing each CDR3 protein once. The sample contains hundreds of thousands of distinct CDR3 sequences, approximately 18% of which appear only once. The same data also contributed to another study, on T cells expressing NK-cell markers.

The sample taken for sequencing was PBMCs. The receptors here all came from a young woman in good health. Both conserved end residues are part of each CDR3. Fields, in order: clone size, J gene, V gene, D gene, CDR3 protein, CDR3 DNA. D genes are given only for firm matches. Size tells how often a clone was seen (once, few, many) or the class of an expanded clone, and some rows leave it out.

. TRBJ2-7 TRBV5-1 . CASSRQSNGRWGISYEQYF TGCGCCAGCAGCCGCCAATCGAACGGTAGATGGGGAATCTCCTACGAGCAGTACTTC
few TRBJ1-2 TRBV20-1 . CSAHPSGIDSGYTF TGCAGTGCCCATCCGTCAGGGATAGACTCCGGCTACACCTTC
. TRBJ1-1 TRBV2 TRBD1 CASSGDRETEAFF TGTGCCAGCAGTGGTGACAGGGAAACTGAAGCTTTCTTT
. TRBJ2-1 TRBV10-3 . CAIRGKGTPSSYNEQFF TGTGCCATCAGGGGTAAGGGAACGCCGAGCTCCTACAATGAGCAGTTCTTC
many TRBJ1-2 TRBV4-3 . CASSQDPGMRKGYTF TGCGCCAGCAGCCAAGATCCGGGGATGAGAAAGGGCTACACCTTC
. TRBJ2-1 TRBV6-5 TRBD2 CASSSIRGGAGDEQFF TGTGCCAGCAGTTCCATACGGGGGGGGGCCGGAGATGAGCAGTTCTTC
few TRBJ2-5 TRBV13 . CASSSPGTYQETQYF TGTGCCAGCAGCTCCCCCGGGACCTACCAAGAGACCCAGTACTTC
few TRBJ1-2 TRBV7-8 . CASSSFPQLSNYGYTF TGTGCCAGCAGCTCTTTTCCACAGCTATCTAACTATGGCTACACCTTC
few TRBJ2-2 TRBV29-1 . CSVTGWLPNTGELFF TGCAGCGTGACGGGTTGGCTACCGAACACCGGGGAGCTGTTTTTT
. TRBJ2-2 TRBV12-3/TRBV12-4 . CASSPMGLNTGELFF TGTGCCAGCAGTCCAATGGGCCTGAACACCGGGGAGCTGTTTTTT
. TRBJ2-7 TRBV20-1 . CSAREPRTGYEQYF TGCAGTGCTAGAGAGCCCAGGACTGGCTACGAGCAGTACTTC
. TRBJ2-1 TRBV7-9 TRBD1 CASSLEGTEPYNEQFF TGTGCCAGCAGCTTAGAGGGGACAGAGCCCTACAATGAGCAGTTCTTC
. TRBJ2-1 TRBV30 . CAWSVLGSSYNEQFF TGTGCCTGGAGTGTACTTGGGTCTTCCTACAATGAGCAGTTCTTC
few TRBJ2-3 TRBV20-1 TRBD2 CSAERAGGGSDTQYF TGCAGTGCGGAGCGAGCGGGGGGAGGGTCGGATACGCAGTATTTT